There are many counts of the clone carrying this TCR beta chain. V was clipped by 2 bases and J by 9 bases; unmatched bases: 4. Germline CDR1 and CDR2: DFQATT and SNEGSKA (reference sequence). The CDR3 sequence is 13 residues long. These data belong to a study of T-cell reconstitution after alpha-beta-depleted transplantation in children. It was with unique molecular identifiers that the TCRbeta library was prepared. In TCRdb, the PCR reads were re-called with MiXCR into one record per CDR3 protein. The repertoire includes 700,000 or so distinct CDR3 sequences, around 13% of them detected once, and roughly 0.77% sits in the top ten.

The TCR comes from a girl between 2 and 10 years old with congenital amegakaryocytic thrombocytopenia, due to receive a stem cell transplant. The chain joins TRBV20-1 to TRBJ2-1; 10 bases align to TRBD2. The starting material was PBMCs, obtained before TCRalphabeta/CD19-depleted stem cell transplant. The CDR3 DNA sequence: TGCAGTGCTAGAATTCTAGCGGGAGTTGAGCAGTTCTTC. Translated: CSARILAGVEQFF.